The clone carrying this T cell receptor beta chain has a single count. These data belong to a study of shared clonotypes between healthy human individuals. CD45RO-negative CD8 cells positively selected for CCR7 made up the naive population, which excluded terminally differentiated effector memory CD45RA+ cells. Assay execution proceeded at the deep level. Tens of thousands of T cell genomes, or around 200 ng DNA, went into the sorted-subset replicate PCRs. Some clones are missing from TCRdb's copy, which holds only in-frame ones; the method was immunoSEQ multiplex PCR. The table has about 2.2 million clones, just over 90% seen once; the top ten hold 1.5% to 2%. The receptor comes from a man aged 18-30 years in good health. Some clones in this sample may be carry-over from other donors' samples. Sequenced sample: naive CD8+ T cells from PBMCs.

CDR3 region: CASSLPGLAGTGELFF. CDR3 coding DNA: TGTGCCAGCAGTTTACCGGGACTAGCGGGAACCGGGGAGCTGTTTTTT. The chain uses TRBV7-9 and TRBJ2-2, with 13 bases lining up with TRBD2. Germline trimming cut 6 bases from V and 5 bases from J; bases unmatched to any gene: 6. The CDR3 spans 16 residues. Germline CDR1 is SEHNR and CDR2 is FQNEAQ (reference sequence).